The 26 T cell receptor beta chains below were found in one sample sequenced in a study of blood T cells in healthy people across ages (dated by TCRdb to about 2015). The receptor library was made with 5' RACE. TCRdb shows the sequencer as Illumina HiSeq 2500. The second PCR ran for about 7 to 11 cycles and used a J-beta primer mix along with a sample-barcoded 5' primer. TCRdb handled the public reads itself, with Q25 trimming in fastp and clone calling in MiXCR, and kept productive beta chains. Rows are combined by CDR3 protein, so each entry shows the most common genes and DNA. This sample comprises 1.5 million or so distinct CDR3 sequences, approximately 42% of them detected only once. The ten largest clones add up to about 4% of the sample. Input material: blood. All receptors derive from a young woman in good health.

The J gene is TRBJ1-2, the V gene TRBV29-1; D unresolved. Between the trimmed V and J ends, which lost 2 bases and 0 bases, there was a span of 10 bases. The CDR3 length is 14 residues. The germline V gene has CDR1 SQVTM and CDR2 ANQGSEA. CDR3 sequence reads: CSVERFGANYGYTF. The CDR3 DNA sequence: TGCAGCGTTGAAAGGTTCGGGGCTAACTATGGCTACACCTTC.

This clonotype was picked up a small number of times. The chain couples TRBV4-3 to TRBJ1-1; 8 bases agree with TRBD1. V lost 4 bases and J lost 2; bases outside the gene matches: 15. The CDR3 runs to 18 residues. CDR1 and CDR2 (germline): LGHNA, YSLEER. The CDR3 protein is CASSRMTGAQGLNTEAFF. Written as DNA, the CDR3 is TGCGCCAGCAGCCGAATGACAGGGGCTCAAGGGTTAAACACTGAAGCTTTCTTT.

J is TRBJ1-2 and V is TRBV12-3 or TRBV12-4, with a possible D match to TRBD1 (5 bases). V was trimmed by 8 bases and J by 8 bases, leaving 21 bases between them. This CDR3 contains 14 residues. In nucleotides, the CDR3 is TGTGCCAGCGGCACAAGGGTGCGGGGGAACGGCTACACCTTC. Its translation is CASGTRVRGNGYTF.

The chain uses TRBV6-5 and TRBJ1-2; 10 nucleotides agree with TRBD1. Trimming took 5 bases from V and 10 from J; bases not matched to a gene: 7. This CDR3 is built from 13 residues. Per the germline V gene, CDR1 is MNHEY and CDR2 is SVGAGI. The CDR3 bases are TGTGCCAGCAGTATGGACAGGGGGTTCTCCTACACCTTC. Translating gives CASSMDRGFSYTF.

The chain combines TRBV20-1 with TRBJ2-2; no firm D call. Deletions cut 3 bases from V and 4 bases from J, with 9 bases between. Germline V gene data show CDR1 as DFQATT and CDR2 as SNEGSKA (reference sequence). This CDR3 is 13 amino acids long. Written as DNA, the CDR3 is TGCAGTGCTAGTCCCTGGGGCACCGGGGAGCTGTTTTTT. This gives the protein CSASPWGTGELFF.

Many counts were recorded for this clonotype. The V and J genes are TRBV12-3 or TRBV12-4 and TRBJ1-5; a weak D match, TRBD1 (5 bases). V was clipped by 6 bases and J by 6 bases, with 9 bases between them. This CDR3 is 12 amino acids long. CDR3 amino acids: CASSFGGQPQHF. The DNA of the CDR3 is TGTGCCAGCAGCTTCGGGGGTCAGCCCCAGCATTTT.

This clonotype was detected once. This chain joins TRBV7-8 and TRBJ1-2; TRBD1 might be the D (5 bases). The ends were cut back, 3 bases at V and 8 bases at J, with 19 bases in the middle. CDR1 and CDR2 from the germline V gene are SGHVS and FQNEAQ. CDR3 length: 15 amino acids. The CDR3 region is CASSLDGTDLKGYTF. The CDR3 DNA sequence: TGTGCCAGCAGCTTGGACGGGACCGATCTGAAGGGCTACACCTTC.

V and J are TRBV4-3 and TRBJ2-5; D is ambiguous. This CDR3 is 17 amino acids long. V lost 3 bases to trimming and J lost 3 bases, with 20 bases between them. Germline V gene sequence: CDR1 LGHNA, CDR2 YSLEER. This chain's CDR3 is CASSHDPPGRVKETQYF. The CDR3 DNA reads TGCGCCAGCAGCCACGATCCCCCTGGACGAGTTAAAGAGACCCAGTACTTC.

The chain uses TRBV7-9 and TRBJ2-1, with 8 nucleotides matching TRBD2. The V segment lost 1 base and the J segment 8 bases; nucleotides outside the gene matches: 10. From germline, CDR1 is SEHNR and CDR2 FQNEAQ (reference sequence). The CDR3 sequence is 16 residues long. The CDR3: CASSLVSGRGFYEQFF. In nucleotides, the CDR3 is TGTGCCAGCAGCTTAGTCAGCGGGAGAGGTTTTTATGAGCAGTTCTTC. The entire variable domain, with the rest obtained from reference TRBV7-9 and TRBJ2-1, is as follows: DTGVSQNPRHKITKRGQNVTFRCDPISEHNRLYWYRQTLGQGPEFLTYFQNEAQLEKSRLLSDRFSAERPKGSFSTLEIQRTEQGDSAMYLCASSLVSGRGFYEQFFGPGTRLTVL.

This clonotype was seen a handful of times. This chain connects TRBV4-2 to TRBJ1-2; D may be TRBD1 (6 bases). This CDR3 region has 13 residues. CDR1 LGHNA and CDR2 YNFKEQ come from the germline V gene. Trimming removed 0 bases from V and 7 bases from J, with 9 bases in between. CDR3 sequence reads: CASSQDTGTGYTF. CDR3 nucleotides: TGTGCCAGCAGCCAAGATACAGGGACTGGCTACACCTTC.

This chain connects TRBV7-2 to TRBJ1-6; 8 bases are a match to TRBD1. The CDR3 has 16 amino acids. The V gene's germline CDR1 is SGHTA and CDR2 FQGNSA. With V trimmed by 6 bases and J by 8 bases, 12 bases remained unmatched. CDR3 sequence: CASSRETGGYDSPLHF. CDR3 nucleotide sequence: TGTGCCAGCAGTCGAGAAACAGGGGGATATGATTCACCCCTCCACTTT.

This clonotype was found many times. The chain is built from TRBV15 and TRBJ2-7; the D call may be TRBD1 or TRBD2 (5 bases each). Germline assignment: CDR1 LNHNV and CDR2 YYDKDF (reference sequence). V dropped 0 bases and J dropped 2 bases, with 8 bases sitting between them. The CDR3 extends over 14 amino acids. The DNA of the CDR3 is TGTGCCACCAGCAGAGATACGGGGCCCTACGAGCAGTACTTC. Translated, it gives CATSRDTGPYEQYF.

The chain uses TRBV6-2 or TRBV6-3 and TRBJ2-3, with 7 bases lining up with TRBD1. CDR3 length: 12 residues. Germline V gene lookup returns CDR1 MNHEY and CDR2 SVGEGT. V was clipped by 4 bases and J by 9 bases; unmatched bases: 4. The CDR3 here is CASSSRQGTQYF. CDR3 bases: TGTGCCAGCAGTTCCAGACAGGGAACGCAGTATTTT.

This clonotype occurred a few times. The CDR3 bases are TGCAGCGTTGCCGGGACACTGGGAGCTAGCGAGCAGTACTTC. It is translated as CSVAGTLGASEQYF. The chain carries TRBV29-1 and TRBJ2-7; possible D gene TRBD1, 6 bases. The germline V gene encodes CDR1 SQVTM and CDR2 ANQGSEA. This CDR3 spans 14 amino acids. Trimming took off 4 bases at V and 6 bases at J, with 19 bases between the two ends.

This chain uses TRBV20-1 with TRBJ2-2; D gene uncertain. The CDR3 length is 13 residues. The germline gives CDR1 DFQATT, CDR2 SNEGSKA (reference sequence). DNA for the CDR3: TGCAGCGCCGCCTCTAGAAACACCGGGGAGCTGTTTTTT. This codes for CSAASRNTGELFF.

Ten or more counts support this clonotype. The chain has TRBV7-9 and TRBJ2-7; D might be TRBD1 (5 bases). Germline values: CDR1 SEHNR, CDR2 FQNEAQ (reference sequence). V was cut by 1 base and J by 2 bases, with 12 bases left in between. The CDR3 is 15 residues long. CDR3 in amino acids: CASSLEGNSPYEQYF. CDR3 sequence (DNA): TGTGCCAGCAGCTTAGAGGGGAACAGCCCCTACGAGCAGTACTTC.

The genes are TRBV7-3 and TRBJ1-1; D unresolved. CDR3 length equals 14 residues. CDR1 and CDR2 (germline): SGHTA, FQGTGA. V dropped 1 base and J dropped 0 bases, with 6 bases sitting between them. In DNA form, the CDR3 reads TGTGCCAGCAGCTTAATCCCCATGAACACTGAAGCTTTCTTT. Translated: CASSLIPMNTEAFF.

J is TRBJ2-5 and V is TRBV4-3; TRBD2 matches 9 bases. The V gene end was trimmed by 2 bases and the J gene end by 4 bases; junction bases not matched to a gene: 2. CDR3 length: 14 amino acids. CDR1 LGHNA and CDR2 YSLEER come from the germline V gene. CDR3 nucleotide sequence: TGCGCCAGCAGCCAATCACTAGCGGGAGAGACCCAGTACTTC. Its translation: CASSQSLAGETQYF.

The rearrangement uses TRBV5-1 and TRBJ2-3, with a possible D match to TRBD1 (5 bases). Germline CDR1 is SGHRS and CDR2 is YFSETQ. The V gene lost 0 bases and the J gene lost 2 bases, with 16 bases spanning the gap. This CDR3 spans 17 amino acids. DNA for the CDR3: TGCGCCAGCAGCTTGGTAACTGGCAGGACAATCACAGATACGCAGTATTTT. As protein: CASSLVTGRTITDTQYF.

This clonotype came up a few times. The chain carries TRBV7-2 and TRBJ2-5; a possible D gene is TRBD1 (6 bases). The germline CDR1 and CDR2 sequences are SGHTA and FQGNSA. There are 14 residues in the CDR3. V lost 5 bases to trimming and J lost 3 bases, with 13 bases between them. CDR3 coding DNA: TGTGCCAGCAGCGTCTCAGGGGTGAAAGAGACCCAGTACTTC. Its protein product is CASSVSGVKETQYF.

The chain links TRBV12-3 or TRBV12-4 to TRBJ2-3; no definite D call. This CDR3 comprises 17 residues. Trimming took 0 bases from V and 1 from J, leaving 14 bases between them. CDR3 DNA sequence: TGTGCCAGCAGTTTAGCGCGTCGTAGTCGGGGCACAGATACGCAGTATTTT. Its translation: CASSLARRSRGTDTQYF.

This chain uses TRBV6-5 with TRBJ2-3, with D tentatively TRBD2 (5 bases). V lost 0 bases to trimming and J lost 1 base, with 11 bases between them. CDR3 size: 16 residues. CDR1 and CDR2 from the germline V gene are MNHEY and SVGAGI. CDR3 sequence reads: CASSYSFRGGTDTQYF. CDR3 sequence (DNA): TGTGCCAGCAGTTACTCGTTCCGGGGTGGCACAGATACGCAGTATTTT.

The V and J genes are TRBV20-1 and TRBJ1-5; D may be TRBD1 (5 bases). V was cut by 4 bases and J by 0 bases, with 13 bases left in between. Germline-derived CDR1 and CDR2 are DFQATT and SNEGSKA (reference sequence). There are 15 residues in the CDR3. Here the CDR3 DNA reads TGCAGTGCTAAACGGGGACCCATTAGCAATCAGCCCCAGCATTTT. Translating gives CSAKRGPISNQPQHF.

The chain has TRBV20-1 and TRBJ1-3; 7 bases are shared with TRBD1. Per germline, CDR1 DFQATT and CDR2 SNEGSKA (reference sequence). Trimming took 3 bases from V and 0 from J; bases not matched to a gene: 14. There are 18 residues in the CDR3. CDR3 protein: CSARDEGQSFISGNTIYF. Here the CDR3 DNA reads TGCAGTGCTAGGGATGAGGGACAGTCCTTTATCTCTGGAAACACCATATATTTT.

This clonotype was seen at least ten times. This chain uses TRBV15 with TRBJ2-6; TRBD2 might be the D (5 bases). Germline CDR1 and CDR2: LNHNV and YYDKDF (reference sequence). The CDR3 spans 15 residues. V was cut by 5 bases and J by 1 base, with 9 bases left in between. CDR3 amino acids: CATSFQRSGANVLTF. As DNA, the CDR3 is TGTGCCACCAGCTTCCAGCGGTCTGGGGCCAACGTCCTGACTTTC.

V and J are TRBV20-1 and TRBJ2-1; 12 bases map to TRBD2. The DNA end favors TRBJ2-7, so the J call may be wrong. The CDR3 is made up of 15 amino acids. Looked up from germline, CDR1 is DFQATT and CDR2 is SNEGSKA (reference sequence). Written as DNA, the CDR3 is TGCAGTGCTACACCGGGACTAGCGGGCCAGCTCGAGCAGTACTTC. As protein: CSATPGLAGQLEQYF.